Presented here are 21 T cell receptor beta chains from one specimen sequenced in a study of regulatory T cells in long-lasting Graves disease. Arm-PCR of CDR3 regions and iRepertoire HTBI primers were the basis on which TCR beta libraries were built. MiXCR was run by TCRdb on the multiplex PCR reads, yielding one entry per CDR3 protein. Of under 450,000 distinct CDR3 sequences listed, about 23% are singletons. Time point described: persistent/refractory GD, antithyroid drugs over 5 years with positive TRAb. The TCR library was made from RNA extracted from PBMCs. Sequenced material: peripheral blood mononuclear cells (PBMCs), taken when the disease was refractory, from a patient treated with antithyroid drugs. The receptors stem from a woman aged 40 to 49 with Graves disease.

This clonotype was counted at least ten times. The chain links TRBV6-1 to TRBJ1-1; no definite D call. The V end was cut by 3 bases, the J end by 7 bases, with 9 bases between. Per germline, CDR1 MNHNS and CDR2 SASEGT. This CDR3 contains 12 residues. The CDR3 sequence: CASSDLEIEAFF. The CDR3 DNA follows: TGTGCCAGCAGTGATTTGGAGATTGAAGCTTTCTTT.

This clonotype has a count of ten or more. This chain's CDR3 is CASRTVGGQATGEQYF. The CDR3 region has the DNA TGCGCCAGCCGGACGGTGGGGGGACAGGCCACCGGGGAGCAGTACTTC. The chain couples TRBV5-1 to TRBJ2-7, with 8 bases lining up with TRBD1. V shed 7 bases, J shed 7 bases, and the junction held 19 bases outside the gene matches. The CDR3 extends over 16 amino acids. Germline-derived CDR1 and CDR2 are SGHRS and YFSETQ. The whole variable domain, filled in from reference TRBV5-1 and TRBJ2-7, reads KAGVTQTPRYLIKTRGQQVTLSCSPISGHRSVSWYQQTPGQGLQFLFEYFSETQRNKGNFPGRFSGRQFSNSRSEMNVSTLELGDSALYLCASRTVGGQATGEQYFGPGTRLTVT.

This clonotype was found a few times. The J gene is TRBJ2-2, the V gene TRBV30; D gene unclear. Germline V CDR1 and CDR2: GTSNPN, SVGIG (reference sequence). The CDR3 is 12 amino acids. Trimming removed 3 bases from V and 7 bases from J, with 9 bases in between. CDR3 DNA sequence: TGTGCCTGGAGCGTTTTAAGCGGGGAGCTGTTTTTT. Protein: CAWSVLSGELFF.

V gene TRBV7-8 combines with J gene TRBJ2-1, with a tentative D call TRBD2 (5 bases). The CDR3 extends over 15 amino acids. CDR1 SGHVS and CDR2 FQNEAQ come from the germline V gene. V was cut by 3 bases and J by 3 bases, with 12 bases left in between. CDR3 residues: CASSFRTALYNEQFF. The CDR3 DNA sequence: TGTGCCAGCAGCTTCCGGACTGCCCTCTACAATGAGCAGTTCTTC.

This clonotype was detected only a few times. This chain joins TRBV28 and TRBJ1-1, with 7 bases identical to TRBD1. CDR1 and CDR2 (germline): MDHEN, SYDVKM. The CDR3 has 15 residues. V lost 6 bases to trimming and J lost 2 bases; unmatched junction nucleotides: 9. In DNA form, the CDR3 reads TGTGCCAGCAGCCGACGATACAGGGGAAACACTGAAGCTTTCTTT. It yields the protein CASSRRYRGNTEAFF.

This clonotype was counted many times. The rearrangement uses TRBV6-1 and TRBJ1-2; 7 bases map to TRBD1. Per the germline V gene, CDR1 is MNHNS and CDR2 is SASEGT. The CDR3 extends over 14 amino acids. V trimming: 7 bases; J trimming: 2 bases; junction bases outside the gene matches: 7. CDR3 region: CASNSGTANYGYTF. The CDR3 nucleotides read TGTGCCAGCAATTCCGGGACAGCAAACTATGGCTACACCTTC.

This clonotype was observed at least ten times. CDR3 in DNA: TGTGCCAGCAGCTTAGGGTGGAGCGGGAGGAATGGCTACGAGCAGTACTTC. Protein sequence: CASSLGWSGRNGYEQYF. This chain uses TRBV13 with TRBJ2-7, with TRBD2 matching 9 bases. The trim removed 0 bases at V and 3 bases at J, leaving 9 bases unmatched. Germline assignment: CDR1 PRHDT and CDR2 FYEKMQ (reference sequence). The CDR3 sequence is 17 residues long.

In nucleotides, the CDR3 is TGTGCCAGCAGTTCACACTCAGGGACCACTGAAGCTTTCTTT. Amino acids: CASSSHSGTTEAFF. V is TRBV25-1 and J is TRBJ1-1; the D gene is possibly TRBD1 (5 bases). The CDR3 consists of 14 residues. Between the trimmed V and J ends, which lost 5 bases and 4 bases, there was a span of 14 bases. Germline CDR1 MGHDK, CDR2 SYGVNS.

This rearrangement joins TRBV30 to TRBJ2-7; TRBD2 is a possible D gene (6 bases). Trimming removed 8 bases at V and 4 bases at J, with 12 bases between. Germline V CDR1 and CDR2: GTSNPN, SVGIG (reference sequence). This CDR3 comprises 11 residues. The CDR3 nucleotides are TGTGCCACACTAGCTAGGTACGAGCAGTACTTC. Residues: CATLARYEQYF.

There are many counts of this clonotype. A read error may account for a junction end that differs from germline. The chain uses TRBV20-1 and TRBJ2-5; a weak D match, TRBD1 (5 bases). Germline V gene lookup returns CDR1 DFQATT and CDR2 SNEGSKA (reference sequence). The length of the CDR3 is 13 residues. Here the CDR3 DNA reads TGCAGTGCTAGACCTAGACAGCAAGGGACCCAGTACTTC. It yields the protein CSARPRQQGTQYF.

The table lists this clonotype with many counts. This chain uses TRBV28 with TRBJ1-2; TRBD1 matches 8 bases. J was trimmed by 2 bases and V by 4 bases; bases with no gene match: 3. The CDR3 contains 14 residues. Germline V CDR1 and CDR2: MDHEN, SYDVKM. Here the CDR3 DNA reads TGTGCCAGCAGTTACGGACAGGGAAACTATGGCTACACCTTC. Translated: CASSYGQGNYGYTF.

The genes are TRBV2 and TRBJ2-4; TRBD1 aligns across 9 bases. This CDR3 is 13 amino acids long. Germline lookup yields CDR1 SNHLY and CDR2 FYNNEI. The trim removed 8 bases at V and 8 bases at J, leaving 7 bases unmatched. The CDR3, as DNA: TGTGCCAGCGCCTGGACAGGGGCGGACATTCAGTACTTC. Translation gives CASAWTGADIQYF.

The rearrangement uses TRBV19 and TRBJ2-7, with 9 bases aligning to TRBD1. This CDR3 has 12 residues. CDR1 and CDR2 (germline): LNHDA, SQIVND (reference sequence). V shed 7 bases, J shed 6 bases, and the junction held 4 bases outside the gene matches. CDR3 DNA: TGTGCCAGTAACAGGGGGCGATGCGAGCAGTACTTC. Translated, it gives CASNRGRCEQYF.

The table lists this clonotype with many counts. The chain has TRBV2 and TRBJ2-7, with TRBD1 matching over 7 bases. Germline V CDR1 and CDR2: SNHLY, FYNNEI. The length of the CDR3 is 12 residues. V was clipped by 6 bases and J by 6 bases; unmatched bases: 5. The CDR3 nucleotides are TGTGCCAGCAGGCGACAGGGATTCGAGCAGTACTTC. Translated, it gives CASRRQGFEQYF.

The gene calls are TRBV25-1 and TRBJ2-2, with TRBD1 matching 9 bases. Germline V gives CDR1 MGHDK, CDR2 SYGVNS. With V trimmed by 1 base and J by 4 bases, 4 bases remained unmatched. CDR3 length: 16 amino acids. The CDR3 spells CASSEFGQGSTGELFF. The CDR3 region has the DNA TGTGCCAGCAGTGAATTTGGACAGGGGAGCACCGGGGAGCTGTTTTTT.

This clonotype was counted a few times. The gene calls are TRBV20-1 and TRBJ1-1, with D possibly being TRBD1 (6 bases). Germline CDR1 and CDR2: DFQATT and SNEGSKA (reference sequence). Trimming pared 0 bases from V and 10 bases from J, leaving 15 bases between. CDR3 length: 13 amino acids. The CDR3 sequence: CSAREAGGGTAFF. CDR3 nucleotide sequence: TGCAGTGCTAGAGAGGCGGGTGGGGGCACAGCTTTCTTT.

This clonotype has just a few counts. V is TRBV6-1 and J is TRBJ1-6, with a possible D match to TRBD1 (5 bases). The CDR3 has 17 amino acids. With 7 bases removed from V and 9 bases from J, the gap between germline ends came to 25 bases. Germline assignment: CDR1 MNHNS and CDR2 SASEGT. CDR3 DNA: TGTGCCAGCACCCACCCGGGGGGGTCCGGGAGGTCTTCACCCCTCCACTTT. It codes for CASTHPGGSGRSSPLHF.

The chain uses TRBV28 and TRBJ2-1, with a tentative D call TRBD1 (7 bases). V was cut by 7 bases and J by 9 bases, with 22 bases left in between. CDR1 MDHEN and CDR2 SYDVKM come from the germline V gene. The CDR3 loop spans 15 amino acids. In DNA, the CDR3 is TGTGCCAGCATCCCTCCAGGGGGGACGTGGGGTGAGCAGTTCTTC. Encoded protein: CASIPPGGTWGEQFF.

J is TRBJ1-3 and V is TRBV7-2; D is undetermined. The CDR3 is 14 residues long. Germline lookup yields CDR1 SGHTA and CDR2 FQGNSA. The V gene lost 3 bases and the J gene lost 0 bases, with 6 bases spanning the gap. The CDR3 DNA reads as TGTGCCAGCAGCTTCCACCGCTCTGGAAACACCATATATTTT. Encoded protein: CASSFHRSGNTIYF.

The chain employs TRBV5-1 and TRBJ2-2; perhaps TRBD2 as D (5 bases). This CDR3 region has 15 residues. V gave up 2 bases and J gave up 0 bases, with 8 bases separating them. In germline, CDR1 is SGHRS, CDR2 YFSETQ. The CDR3 nucleotides are TGCGCCAGCAGCTTCGGGGTTTCGAACACCGGGGAGCTGTTTTTT. Amino acids: CASSFGVSNTGELFF.

This clonotype was picked up a small number of times. The chain combines TRBV6-1 with TRBJ2-7, with 10 bases matching TRBD2. Germline assignment: CDR1 MNHNS and CDR2 SASEGT. J was trimmed by 7 bases and V by 5 bases; bases with no gene match: 11. CDR3 size: 15 residues. In DNA, the CDR3 is TGTGCCAGCAGTCTACTAGCGGGATCCGGTGGGGAGCAGTACTTC. Protein: CASSLLAGSGGEQYF.